The clone carrying this T cell receptor (beta chain) came up many times. Its antigen is currently unknown. This entry comes from a study of T cells in Graves' hyperthyroidism and ophthalmopathy. Study observations and caveats: Expanded thyroid clonotypes (above 0.001) were mostly also found in blood.

Trimming removed 3 bases at V and 2 bases at J, with 8 bases between. This CDR3 is built from 14 residues. Germline V gives CDR1 SGHKS, CDR2 YYEKEE (reference sequence). Amplified TCR beta CDR3 regions derived from RNA transcripts. Initially, a first-round RT-PCR of the TCR CDR3 employed the HTBI primer set. TCRdb re-derived calls from the multiplex PCR reads in MiXCR, one entry per CDR3 protein. The sample includes fewer than 650,000 distinct CDR3 sequences, 46% of them seen just once. Diagnosis rested on symptoms, serum thyroxine and TRAb, thyroid ultrasound, and orbital computed tomography. The source material was peripheral blood or thyroid tissue (not recorded which). The chain combines TRBV5-5 with TRBJ2-2; D call uncertain. The clonotype comes from an adult woman with Graves' disease, either hyperthyroidism or ophthalmopathy (not recorded which). The CDR3 sequence: CASSSPGNTGELFF. The CDR3 DNA reads TGTGCCAGCAGCTCTCCAGGAAACACCGGGGAGCTGTTTTTT.